This T cell receptor (beta chain) was obtained from a study of CD8 T cells in ankylosing spondylitis. Library preparation for TCR beta used quantitative 5'-RACE with molecular barcodes. TCRdb re-derived calls from the 5' RACE reads in MiXCR, one entry per CDR3 protein. The sample yields 300,000 to 400,000 distinct CDR3 sequences, around 10% seen once. Whole-study findings and limits: Disease-associated clones were reportedly significantly overrepresented in matched ankylosing spondylitis synovial fluid.

This clonotype was recorded many times. The target antigen is unknown. The origin of this receptor is a female donor with ankylosing spondylitis or in good health (not recorded which). Sequenced material: blood, either unsorted or a sorted T cell fraction (not recorded which).

The CDR3 region is CASSFQGAEAFF. CDR3 bases: TGTGCCAGCAGCTTTCAGGGAGCTGAAGCTTTCTTT. The genes are TRBV7-9 and TRBJ1-1, with D tentatively TRBD1 (5 bases). This CDR3 is built from 12 residues. In germline, CDR1 is SEHNR, CDR2 FQNEAQ (reference sequence). Trimming took off 3 bases at V and 6 bases at J, with 8 bases between the two ends.